This entry lists 24 T cell receptor beta chains sequenced from one sample in a study of T-cell reconstitution after alpha-beta-depleted transplantation in children. It was with unique molecular identifiers that the TCRbeta library was prepared. Each CDR3 protein gets one entry after TCRdb re-called the PCR reads with MiXCR. The data hold 490,000 or so distinct CDR3 sequences, with 10% to 13% observed a single time. This specimen consisted of PBMCs, obtained before TCRalphabeta/CD19-depleted stem cell transplant. The source is a child younger than 10 with inherited bone marrow failure, due to receive a stem cell transplant.

This clonotype was detected many times. The chain joins TRBV6-2 or TRBV6-3 to TRBJ2-4; D perhaps matches TRBD2 (5 bases). The CDR3 runs to 17 residues. Per the germline V gene, CDR1 is MNHEY and CDR2 is SVGEGT. Trimming cost V 6 bases and J 0 bases, with 18 bases left between them. CDR3 sequence: CASSNPGFKIAKNIQYF. CDR3 nucleotides: TGTGCCAGCAGCAACCCGGGATTTAAGATAGCCAAAAACATTCAGTACTTC.

This chain connects TRBV19 to TRBJ2-1; D gene unclear. Germline V CDR1 and CDR2: LNHDA, SQIVND (reference sequence). With 2 bases removed from V and 3 bases from J, the gap between germline ends came to 8 bases. This CDR3 region has 14 residues. CDR3 loop: CASSISPFYNEQFF. The CDR3 DNA reads TGTGCCAGTAGTATATCACCCTTCTACAATGAGCAGTTCTTC.

This clonotype has at least ten counts. The rearrangement links TRBV5-1 to TRBJ2-3; no firm D call. V lost 0 bases and J 1 base, leaving 9 bases between the germline ends. Germline-derived CDR1 and CDR2 are SGHRS and YFSETQ. The CDR3 runs to 15 residues. The CDR3 is CASSLDYIGTDTQYF. CDR3 coding DNA: TGCGCCAGCAGCTTGGACTATATTGGCACAGATACGCAGTATTTT.

The CDR3 spells CASSLLGGGYEAFF. The CDR3 coding sequence is TGCGCCAGCAGCCTTCTAGGGGGGGGATATGAAGCTTTCTTT. The V call is TRBV4-3, the J call TRBJ1-1, with a tentative D call TRBD1 (6 bases). With 4 bases removed from V and 7 bases from J, the gap between germline ends came to 16 bases. Germline V gene lookup returns CDR1 LGHNA and CDR2 YSLEER. CDR3 size: 14 residues.

This clonotype was counted a few times. The chain combines TRBV9 with TRBJ2-1, with 12 positions matching TRBD2. Germline CDR1 SGDLS, CDR2 YYNGEE. The CDR3 runs to 17 residues. The V segment lost 4 bases and the J segment 4 bases; nucleotides outside the gene matches: 9. CDR3 in DNA: TGTGCCAGCAGCTCTCGACTAGCGGGAGATCGGTACAATGAGCAGTTCTTC. Protein product: CASSSRLAGDRYNEQFF.

This rearrangement joins TRBV21-1 to TRBJ1-1; the D call in the table, TRBD1, was not verified against the DNA. TRBV21-1 is tagged as a pseudogene. CDR3 length: 17 amino acids. CDR3 sequence (DNA): TGTGCCAGCAGCCAAGCGCTTACAGGGGGGGTGAACACTGAAGCTTTCTTT. Its protein product is CASSQALTGGVNTEAFF.

CDR3 in DNA: TGCGCCAGCAGCTTTGACAGGGGAAACACTGAAGCTTTCTTT. It translates to CASSFDRGNTEAFF. The chain links TRBV5-1 to TRBJ1-1; TRBD1 aligns across 8 bases. Germline V gives CDR1 SGHRS, CDR2 YFSETQ. This CDR3 spans 14 amino acids. V shed 2 bases, J shed 2 bases, and the junction held 2 bases outside the gene matches.

This clonotype was detected a few times. The rearrangement joins TRBV20-1 to TRBJ2-7, with D possibly TRBD2 on 6 matching bases. The CDR3 consists of 14 residues. The germline V gene has CDR1 DFQATT and CDR2 SNEGSKA (reference sequence). V lost 7 bases, J lost 2 bases, and 18 bases lay in between. Written as DNA, the CDR3 is TGCAGTGGAACCCCGCTAGCGCCCACCTACGAGCAGTACTTC. Translating it yields CSGTPLAPTYEQYF.

This clonotype was counted between two and nine times. The gene calls are TRBV7-9 and TRBJ2-5, with TRBD2 matching over 9 bases. The CDR3 sequence is 16 residues long. J was trimmed by 4 bases and V by 1 base; bases with no gene match: 7. Germline V gene lookup returns CDR1 SEHNR and CDR2 FQNEAQ (reference sequence). CDR3 DNA sequence: TGTGCCAGCAGCTTAGGGGCGGGAGGGCCGGGAGAGACCCAGTACTTC. Protein: CASSLGAGGPGETQYF.

This clonotype was counted many times. J is TRBJ2-7 and V is TRBV27; D may be TRBD1 or TRBD2 (7 bases each). This CDR3 contains 14 residues. Trimming removed 6 bases from V and 4 bases from J, with 16 bases in between. Germline loops: CDR1 MNHEY, CDR2 SMNVEV (reference sequence). CDR3 residues: CASRIQGRAYEQYF. Here the CDR3 DNA reads TGTGCCAGCAGAATACAGGGGAGGGCGTACGAGCAGTACTTC.

This clonotype was seen many times. This rearrangement joins TRBV10-3 to TRBJ1-2, with D possibly matching TRBD1 (6 bases). Germline lookup yields CDR1 ENHRY and CDR2 SYGVKD. The CDR3 covers 15 residues. V gave up 11 bases and J gave up 4 bases, with 23 bases separating them. The CDR3 loop is CAFSPNREGGYGYTF. The CDR3 region has the DNA TGTGCCTTTTCCCCGAACAGGGAGGGTGGCTATGGCTACACCTTC.

This clonotype appeared a few times. The chain carries TRBV5-1 and TRBJ1-2; the match to TRBD1 covers 7 bases. The CDR3 has 14 residues. Germline lookup yields CDR1 SGHRS and CDR2 YFSETQ. V shed 4 bases, J shed 3 bases, and the junction held 6 bases outside the gene matches. DNA for the CDR3: TGCGCCAGCAGCCCCGGACAGGCTCACTATGGCTACACCTTC. Amino acids: CASSPGQAHYGYTF.

This clonotype was seen repeatedly, ten times or more. The V call is TRBV12-3 or TRBV12-4, the J call TRBJ2-1, with TRBD2 identical over 10 bases. The CDR3 length is 16 residues. V lost 6 bases and J lost 3; bases outside the gene matches: 8. The CDR3 nucleotides read TGTGCCAGCAGCACCTTGGGACTAGCGCGCTACAATGAGCAGTTCTTC. It translates to CASSTLGLARYNEQFF.

This clonotype was picked up a small number of times. The chain joins TRBV5-1 to TRBJ2-6; either TRBD1 or TRBD2 may supply D (5 bases each). The germline V gene has CDR1 SGHRS and CDR2 YFSETQ. Trimming cost V 0 bases and J 2 bases, with 9 bases left between them. This CDR3 spans 16 amino acids. In nucleotides, the CDR3 is TGCGCCAGCAGCTTGGGAGGGGCCGCTGGGGCCAACGTCCTGACTTTC. Its protein product is CASSLGGAAGANVLTF.

This clonotype was observed at least ten times. The chain links TRBV11-1 to TRBJ2-3; maybe TRBD2 (6 bases). The CDR3 runs 22 residues. The germline V gene encodes CDR1 SGHAT and CDR2 FQDESV (reference sequence). V dropped 0 bases and J dropped 0 bases, with 28 bases sitting between them. The chain's CDR3 is CASSLAPSSSGAPLWSTDTQYF. The CDR3 DNA follows: TGTGCCAGCAGCTTAGCCCCATCTAGTTCGGGAGCCCCCTTGTGGAGCACAGATACGCAGTATTTT.

The chain uses TRBV7-2 and TRBJ2-1, with 7 positions matching TRBD2. This CDR3 has 17 amino acids. CDR1 and CDR2 from the germline V gene are SGHTA and FQGNSA. Trimming removed 1 base from V and 3 bases from J; junction bases left unmatched: 9. CDR3 residues: CASSLVRLADLYNEQFF. In nucleotides, the CDR3 is TGTGCCAGCAGCTTAGTGCGGCTAGCGGACCTCTACAATGAGCAGTTCTTC.

DNA of the CDR3: TGTGCCAGTATGTCGACAGCCTACGAGCAGTACTTC. Its protein product is CASMSTAYEQYF. The genes are TRBV19 and TRBJ2-7; a possible D gene is TRBD1 (5 bases). Deletions cut 7 bases from V and 2 bases from J, with 9 bases between. Germline loops: CDR1 LNHDA, CDR2 SQIVND (reference sequence). The CDR3 covers 12 residues.

This clonotype was counted between two and nine times. The chain joins TRBV4-3 to TRBJ2-7; D is perhaps TRBD1 or TRBD2 (5 bases each). Between the trimmed V and J ends, which lost 2 bases and 4 bases, there was a span of 18 bases. This CDR3 is built from 16 residues. Per the germline V gene, CDR1 is LGHNA and CDR2 is YSLEER. The CDR3: CASSQTPGTLPYEQYF. In DNA, the CDR3 is TGCGCCAGCAGCCAAACCCCCGGGACGTTACCTTACGAGCAGTACTTC.

This clonotype was picked up many times. The chain uses TRBV28 and TRBJ1-2; D unresolved. V was clipped by 6 bases and J by 3 bases, with 17 bases between them. Per the germline V gene, CDR1 is MDHEN and CDR2 is SYDVKM. The CDR3 has 15 amino acids. This chain's CDR3 is CASRTSVLPHYGYTF. For the CDR3, the DNA is TGTGCCAGCAGGACTAGCGTCCTACCCCACTATGGCTACACCTTC.

This clonotype has at least ten counts. This chain joins TRBV7-2 and TRBJ2-3, with 7 bases identical to TRBD1. Germline V gene lookup returns CDR1 SGHTA and CDR2 FQGNSA. CDR3 length equals 13 residues. The trim removed 5 bases at V and 5 bases at J, leaving 4 bases unmatched. The CDR3 nucleotides read TGTGCCAGCAGCCAAAGACAGGGAGATACGCAGTATTTT. Amino acids: CASSQRQGDTQYF.

V usage is TRBV28 and J usage is TRBJ2-1; possible D gene TRBD2, 6 bases. There are 16 residues in the CDR3. V was pared by 5 bases and J by 5 bases, with 19 bases between. Germline values: CDR1 MDHEN, CDR2 SYDVKM. The CDR3 loop reads CASSAPGTEKDNEQFF. CDR3 DNA sequence: TGTGCCAGCAGTGCACCCGGGACTGAAAAAGACAATGAGCAGTTCTTC.

This clonotype was detected many times. CDR3 loop: CASSSRATTYEQYF. DNA of the CDR3: TGTGCCAGCAGTTCCCGGGCCACTACCTACGAGCAGTACTTC. The V gene is TRBV28, the J gene TRBJ2-7; D uncertain. The CDR3 is made up of 14 amino acids. Germline lookup yields CDR1 MDHEN and CDR2 SYDVKM. Trimming took 4 bases from V and 2 from J, leaving 12 bases between them. The full variable domain, its missing parts supplied by reference TRBV28 and TRBJ2-7, is DVKVTQSSRYLVKRTGEKVFLECVQDMDHENMFWYRQDPGLGLRLIYFSYDVKMKEKGDIPEGYSVSREKKERFSLILESASTNQTSMYLCASSSRATTYEQYFGPGTRLTVT.

This clonotype was seen ten or more times. The V call is TRBV7-2, the J call TRBJ2-3; weak D call: TRBD2 (6 bases). Germline CDR1 and CDR2: SGHTA and FQGNSA. The CDR3 is 13 residues long. V lost 4 bases and J 2 bases, leaving 7 bases between the germline ends. DNA of the CDR3: TGTGCCAGCAGCTCGGACTACACAGATACGCAGTATTTT. It is translated as CASSSDYTDTQYF.

This clonotype turned up a few times. The V call is TRBV4-1, the J call TRBJ2-3, with D uncertain. This CDR3 has 13 amino acids. Germline V CDR1 and CDR2: MGHRA, YSYEKL. V gave up 1 base and J gave up 5 bases, with 7 bases separating them. The CDR3 reads CASSQVGEDTQYF. The DNA of the CDR3 is TGCGCCAGCAGCCAAGTTGGCGAAGATACGCAGTATTTT.